The present TCR beta chain was sequenced within a study of shared clonotypes between healthy human individuals. Sequenced by immunoSEQ multiplex PCR; TCRdb stores in-frame clones only, minus some. The table shows approximately 740,000 clones, with about 74% occurring only once. The V and J ends lost 1 base and 0 bases, in that order; junction bases with no gene match: 16. This CDR3 is 20 amino acids long. From germline, CDR1 is SQVTM and CDR2 ANQGSEA. The sequence came from a woman in her 30s in good health. This chain uses TRBV29-1 with TRBJ2-2, with TRBD1 matching 8 bases. The sequenced sample consisted of memory CD4+ T cells sorted from blood. The subset was: CD45RA-negative fraction. The CDR3 region has the DNA TGCAGCGTTGAAGGTCGTTCGAGGACAGGGCTGATCGCGAACACCGGGGAGCTGTTTTTT. This sequence encodes CSVEGRSRTGLIANTGELFF.